The rows below give T cell receptor beta chains drawn from one sample of a study of PD-1 blockade in classical Hodgkin lymphoma. TCRdb's copy holds only in-frame clones and misses some; the assay was immunoSEQ multiplex PCR. The data hold about 21,000 clones, with 75% to 90% observed a single time. The sample in question was peripheral blood mononuclear cells (PBMCs), obtained before the fourth cycle of nivolumab. The origin of the receptors is a human donor with classical Hodgkin lymphoma. The CDR3 runs from the conserved cysteine through the conserved F or W. A D gene is named only where the DNA matches it firmly. Not all rows give a size; the values are once, few, many and, for expanded clones, a class.

clone_size j_call d_call v_call cdr3_nt cdr3_aa
. TRBJ2-7 TRBD2 TRBV5-4 TGTGCCAGCAGCTTCTCGACTAGCGGGATGGGCGAGCAGTACTTC CASSFSTSGMGEQYF
. TRBJ1-5 . TRBV7-8 TGTGCCAGCAGCTTAAGAAGAGGAGGGCCCAATCAGCCCCAGCATTTT CASSLRRGGPNQPQHF
. TRBJ1-1 TRBD1 TRBV9 TGTGCCAGCAGCGTAGACCCCCAGGGGGCTGTTGAAGCTTTCTTT CASSVDPQGAVEAFF
. TRBJ2-7 . TRBV14 TGTGCCAGCAGCCCGACAGCGGTTGGAGAGCAGTACTTC CASSPTAVGEQYF
. TRBJ1-1 TRBD1 TRBV30 TGTGCCTGGAGTCGGACAGGTCCAGCTTTCTTT CAWSRTGPAFF
. TRBJ2-3 . TRBV9 TGTGCCAGCAGTCAAGGGAGCTTCAGCACAGATACGCAGTATTTT CASSQGSFSTDTQYF
few TRBJ2-5 . TRBV7-6 TGTGCCAGCAGTCCCCGGGGGGAGACCCAGTACTTC CASSPRGETQYF
. TRBJ1-2 TRBD1 TRBV27 TGTGCCAGCAGTTTTTCGCCAGGGACAGGAGCTGGCTACACCTTC CASSFSPGTGAGYTF
. TRBJ2-1 TRBD1 TRBV29-1 TGCAGCGTTGATCGGGACAGGGGATACAATGAGCAGTTCTTC CSVDRDRGYNEQFF
. TRBJ2-7 TRBD2 TRBV27 TGTGCCAGCAGTCGGTTAGCGGGGGCCTACGAGCAGTACTTC CASSRLAGAYEQYF
. TRBJ1-1 . TRBV5-6 TGTGCCAGCAGCTTGGCGAGCCTTCTGACTCACCTTAGGGGAGCTTTCTTT CASSLASLLTHLRGAFF
. TRBJ1-2 TRBD1 TRBV7-8 TGTGCCAGCAGCTTAGCGAAGGGACAGGGAAATGGCTACACCTTC CASSLAKGQGNGYTF
. TRBJ2-2 TRBD1 TRBV27 TGTGCCAGCAGTTTATATGGGACAGGAAGAGGGACCGGGGAGCTGTTTTTT CASSLYGTGRGTGELFF
. TRBJ2-1 . TRBV11-2 TGTGCCAGCAGCTTAGAACTGTATAATGAGCAGTTCTTC CASSLELYNEQFF
. TRBJ1-2 . TRBV19 TGTGCCACTTCGTATGGGGGCGAGGATGGCTACACCTTC CATSYGGEDGYTF
. TRBJ2-2 . TRBV7-9 TGTGCCAGCAGCTTATCGGGTCCCGGGGGAGCCGGGGAGCTGTTTTTT CASSLSGPGGAGELFF
. TRBJ2-7 . TRBV7-9 TGTGCCAGCAGCCCGCAATCCTGGCCCTACGAGCAGTACTTC CASSPQSWPYEQYF
. TRBJ1-1 . TRBV28 TGTGCCAGCAGTTTATACTATGAAGCTTTCTTT CASSLYYEAFF
. TRBJ2-3 . TRBV7-9 TGTGCCAGCAGCTTAGGTGAAAGATGGACAGATACGCAGTATTTT CASSLGERWTDTQYF
. TRBJ1-2 TRBD1 TRBV6-5 TGTGCCAGCAGTAGACAGGGGTATAGCTATGGCTACACCTTC CASSRQGYSYGYTF
. TRBJ2-7 . TRBV7-2 TGTGCCAGCAGCTCCAGGCAAGTTTTTCCCGGATCCGAGCAGTACTTC CASSSRQVFPGSEQYF
. TRBJ1-5 . TRBV6-5 TGTGCCAGCAGTGAGGGGGACGAAAGGCCCCAGCATTTT CASSEGDERPQHF
few TRBJ2-7 TRBD2 TRBV6-6 TGTGCCAGCAGTTTTAGCGGGGGGTTAGCCGAGCAGTACTTC CASSFSGGLAEQYF
. TRBJ2-7 . TRBV18 TGTGCCAGCTCCTCTGGGACGGACTCCTACGAGCAGTACTTC CASSSGTDSYEQYF
. TRBJ2-7 . TRBV6-5 TGTGCCAGCAGCGTACAGGTCTCCTACGAGCAGTACTTC CASSVQVSYEQYF
. TRBJ1-1 TRBD1 TRBV7-2 TGTGCCAGCAGGCCCGGGACAGGTATTATGAACACTGAAGCTTTCTTT CASRPGTGIMNTEAFF
. TRBJ1-6 . TRBV15 TGTGCCACCAGCAGAGAGAGCTCCTATAATTCACCCCTCCACTTT CATSRESSYNSPLHF
. TRBJ2-5 . TRBV9 TGTGCCAGCAGCGTCGGGGGCCAAGAGACCCAGTACTTC CASSVGGQETQYF
. TRBJ2-5 TRBD2 TRBV2 TGTGCCAGCAGTTTGGGACTAGCGGGAGGGGAGACCCAGTACTTC CASSLGLAGGETQYF
. TRBJ2-2 . TRBV25-1 TGTGCCAGCAGGGGATGGGGGAACACCGGGGAGCTGTTTTTT CASRGWGNTGELFF
. TRBJ2-3 TRBD1 TRBV6-5 TGTGCCAGCAGTTACGGGACAGGGACCACAGATACGCAGTATTTT CASSYGTGTTDTQYF
. TRBJ2-7 . TRBV4-1 TGCGCCAGCAGCCAAGAATTAAGGGCCAGGGGCTACGAGCAGTACTTC CASSQELRARGYEQYF
. TRBJ2-7 . TRBV18 TGTGCCAGCTCACCAACCGCGACTGGCTCCTACGAGCAGTACTTC CASSPTATGSYEQYF
. TRBJ2-5 . TRBV30 TGTGCCTGGTCTGGGGAGACCCAGTACTTC CAWSGETQYF
. TRBJ2-2 . TRBV9 TGTGCCAGCAGCGTAGGAGGGGTGAACACCGGGGAGCTGTTTTTT CASSVGGVNTGELFF
. TRBJ2-7 . TRBV6-5 TGTGCCAGCAGATACAGGGACGGCGAGCAGTACTTC CASRYRDGEQYF
. TRBJ2-2 . TRBV30 TGTGCCTGGAGTGTTGAATTCAACACCGGGGAGCTGTTTTTT CAWSVEFNTGELFF
. TRBJ2-2 . TRBV27 TGTGCCAGCAGTTTATATTCCTATCTGGACGGGCACTCTGGGAACACCGGGGAGCTGTTTTTT CASSLYSYLDGHSGNTGELFF
few TRBJ1-4 TRBD1 TRBV7-6 TGTGCCAGCAGCGCGACAGGGAGGGGCGAAAAACTGTTTTTT CASSATGRGEKLFF
. TRBJ1-1 . TRBV30 TGTGCCTGGAGCCGCTCGACAGGAGCAGCTTTCTTT CAWSRSTGAAFF
few TRBJ1-2 . TRBV7-2 TGTGCCAGCAGCCCTCGGGGCTATGGCTACACCTTC CASSPRGYGYTF
. TRBJ2-4 . TRBV2 TGTGCCAGCAGTGAGGAACGGGGTAACATTCAGTACTTC CASSEERGNIQYF
few TRBJ2-1 TRBD2 TRBV7-2 TGTGCCAGCAGCCCAGATAGCGGGAGGGAGCTCTTC CASSPDSGRELF
. TRBJ2-5 . TRBV30 TGTGCCTGGACAATAGGTCTAGAGACCCAGTACTTC CAWTIGLETQYF
. TRBJ2-5 TRBD1 TRBV19 TGTGCCAGTAGCTCAAAACAGGGGGATAGGGAGACCCAGTACTTC CASSSKQGDRETQYF
. TRBJ2-7 . TRBV5-5 TGTGCCAGCAGCTTGGTTGTGGGAGAGGTGTACGAGCAGTACTTC CASSLVVGEVYEQYF
. TRBJ2-7 TRBD2 TRBV7-9 TGTGCCAGCAGCTTATATGGGACTAGCGGGAGTTACGAGCAGTACTTC CASSLYGTSGSYEQYF
. TRBJ1-4 . TRBV5-1 TGCGCCAGCAGCATAGGGGTGGGTGAAGAAAAACTGTTTTTT CASSIGVGEEKLFF
. TRBJ2-5 . TRBV18 TGTGCCAGCTCACCACCGACAGTTCAAGAGACCCAGTACTTC CASSPPTVQETQYF
. TRBJ2-7 TRBD1 TRBV29-1 TGCAGCGTTGACCTGGGACAGGGAGTTTCGAACGAGCAGTACTTC CSVDLGQGVSNEQYF
. TRBJ2-1 . TRBV5-1 TGCGCCAGCAGCTTGGACTATTTTAGTGAGCAGTTCTTC CASSLDYFSEQFF
. TRBJ2-3 . TRBV19 TGTGCCAGTAGCTCGTGGGATACGCAGTATTTT CASSSWDTQYF
. TRBJ2-3 TRBD2 TRBV7-9 TGTGCCAGCAGCTTAGGACTAGCGGGAGGGCCGAAGGGGACAGATACGCAGTATTTT CASSLGLAGGPKGTDTQYF
few TRBJ1-4 . TRBV28 TGTGCCAGCACCAGATCCGGGGTGAGGATAGCTAATGAAAAACTGTTTTTT CASTRSGVRIANEKLFF
. TRBJ1-1 . TRBV9 TGTGCCAGCAGCGTAGAGGCGGGGGGAATGAACACTGAAGCTTTCTTT CASSVEAGGMNTEAFF